This entry lists 13 T cell receptor beta chains sequenced from one sample in a study of T-cell reconstitution after alpha-beta-depleted transplantation in children. As it was prepared, the TCRbeta library received unique molecular identifiers. MiXCR, applied by TCRdb to the PCR reads, yields one record per CDR3 protein. The sample lists 100,000 to 120,000 distinct CDR3 sequences; about a tenth were seen once. The input for sequencing was PBMCs from the stem cell graft donor, taken from the stem cell graft. The source of these receptors is a human donor who donated a stem cell graft to a child with acute lymphoblastic leukemia.

Many counts were recorded for this clonotype. The CDR3 coding sequence is TGTGCCAGCAGTAGGGACAGACTTAAGTATGGCTACACCTTC. It is translated as CASSRDRLKYGYTF. The chain combines TRBV6-1 with TRBJ1-2; TRBD1 matches at 7 bases. V lost 5 bases, J lost 5 bases, and 8 bases stayed unmatched. CDR1 and CDR2 from the germline V gene are MNHNS and SASEGT. The CDR3 loop spans 14 amino acids.

This clonotype was found many times. The CDR3 here is CASSLGWGWSMNTEAFF. CDR3 DNA sequence: TGTGCCAGCAGCTTAGGATGGGGATGGTCTATGAACACTGAAGCTTTCTTT. V gene TRBV11-1 combines with J gene TRBJ1-1; D is unclear. CDR1 and CDR2 (germline): SGHAT, FQDESV (reference sequence). CDR3 size: 17 residues. The germline V and J ends were trimmed by 1 base and 0 bases, with 15 bases remaining between them.

This clonotype was observed many times. This chain joins TRBV7-2 and TRBJ1-2; 9 bases are shared with TRBD1. Germline CDR1 reads SGHTA; CDR2 reads FQGNSA. This CDR3 is built from 16 residues. V was pared by 6 bases and J by 7 bases, with 15 bases of the junction left unmatched. The CDR3 DNA reads as TGTGCCAGCAGTTTCCCGGGAGGACAGGGGCAGTCTGGCTACACCTTC. Its translation is CASSFPGGQGQSGYTF.

About this clonotype itself: Since a much larger clone is just one base distant, this may be a read error. The gene calls are TRBV9 and TRBJ1-5, with unresolved D. Germline V gene lookup returns CDR1 SGDLS and CDR2 YYNGEE. The CDR3 sequence is 15 residues long. CDR3 loop: CAGSTSSDPYQPQHF. Written as DNA, the CDR3 is TGTGCCGGCAGCACCAGCTCCGACCCGTATCAGCCCCAGCATTTT.

This clonotype showed up many times. V usage is TRBV7-9 and J usage is TRBJ1-1, with D possibly being TRBD1 (5 bases). V was clipped by 0 bases and J by 3 bases, with 11 bases between them. This CDR3 is built from 15 residues. In germline, CDR1 is SEHNR, CDR2 FQNEAQ (reference sequence). The CDR3 DNA follows: TGTGCCAGCAGCTTAGCGCTAAGGGGTGACACTGAAGCTTTCTTT. Residues: CASSLALRGDTEAFF.

Regarding this clonotype: A much larger clone is a single base away; this may be a read error. The rearrangement joins TRBV7-7 to TRBJ2-2, with no clear D. The germline CDR1 and CDR2 sequences are SSHAT and FNYEAQ (reference sequence). This CDR3 contains 17 residues. In DNA, the CDR3 is TGTGCTAGCATCCCCGGGCCGCCCCGATCCACCTACGGGGAGCTGTTTTTT. Translated, it gives CASIPGPPRSTYGELFF. Full variable domain (rest looked up from reference TRBV7-7 and TRBJ2-2): GAGVSQSPRYKVTKRGQDVTLRCDPISSHATLYWYQQALGQGPEFLTYFNYEAQPDKSGLPSDRFSAERPEGSISTLTIQRTEQRDSAMYRCASIPGPPRSTYGELFFGEGSRLTVL.

The table lists this clonotype with a few counts. The J gene is TRBJ1-2, the V gene TRBV30; D is perhaps TRBD1 (5 bases). The CDR3 runs 11 residues. Germline V gene lookup returns CDR1 GTSNPN and CDR2 SVGIG (reference sequence). The V and J ends lost 0 bases and 8 bases respectively, with 7 bases between them. CDR3 nucleotides: TGTGCCTGGAGTGTCGGGGCCGGCTACACCTTC. Amino acids: CAWSVGAGYTF.

This clonotype was picked up many times. The CDR3 loop reads CASTRGQGEADTQYF. DNA of the CDR3: TGTGCCAGCACCCGGGGACAGGGCGAGGCAGATACGCAGTATTTT. This rearrangement joins TRBV6-2 or TRBV6-3 to TRBJ2-3; 9 bases fit TRBD1. V lost 7 bases and J lost 4; bases outside the gene matches: 9. Per the germline V gene, CDR1 is MNHEY and CDR2 is SVGEGT. The CDR3 spans 15 residues.

This clonotype was counted at least ten times. The chain recombines TRBV5-1 with TRBJ2-2; no definite D call. This CDR3 spans 14 amino acids. V lost 2 bases, J lost 3 bases, and 8 bases lay in between. CDR1 SGHRS and CDR2 YFSETQ come from the germline V gene. In DNA, the CDR3 is TGCGCCAGCAGCTTTAGTCTGGACACCGGGGAGCTGTTTTTT. Translation: CASSFSLDTGELFF.

At least ten counts were recorded for this clonotype. The rearrangement uses TRBV4-1 and TRBJ1-3; no reliable D call. The length of the CDR3 is 16 residues. Germline values: CDR1 MGHRA, CDR2 YSYEKL. Trimming pared 2 bases from V and 0 bases from J, leaving 11 bases between. Here the CDR3 DNA reads TGCGCCAGCAGCCAAAATATCGGGTCCTCTGGAAACACCATATATTTT. Its translation is CASSQNIGSSGNTIYF.

The sample holds many counts of this clonotype. This chain connects TRBV4-3 to TRBJ1-5, with D maybe TRBD1 (6 bases). V lost 0 bases, J lost 8 bases, and 11 bases lay in between. The CDR3 consists of 14 residues. Germline-derived CDR1 and CDR2 are LGHNA and YSLEER. The CDR3 loop reads CASSQDRGGEPQHF. The DNA of the CDR3 is TGCGCCAGCAGCCAAGACAGGGGAGGTGAGCCCCAGCATTTT.

The sample holds many counts of this clonotype. V usage is TRBV7-9 and J usage is TRBJ1-2; D not certain. Trimming cost V 5 bases and J 8 bases, with 15 bases left between them. Per germline, CDR1 SEHNR and CDR2 FQNEAQ (reference sequence). The CDR3 runs 13 residues. CDR3 DNA sequence: TGTGCCAGCAGCACGGAGCAAGCTAGGGGCTACACCTTC. Protein: CASSTEQARGYTF.

This sequence joins TRBV12-3 or TRBV12-4 and TRBJ2-7; 7 nucleotides align to TRBD1. This CDR3 spans 14 amino acids. V lost 4 bases, J lost 2 bases, and 5 bases stayed unmatched. The CDR3 bases are TGTGCCAGCAGTTCCGACAGGGTCCCCTACGAGCAGTACTTC. Its protein product is CASSSDRVPYEQYF.